These 25 T cell receptor beta chains share one sample of origin, sequenced in a study of PD-1 blockade in classical Hodgkin lymphoma. Brentuximab vedotin exposure varied among the patients, all of whom had relapsed after autologous stem cell transplantation. The table came from immunoSEQ multiplex PCR; TCRdb's copy has only in-frame clones and leaves some out. The repertoire consists of approximately 59,000 clones, with approximately 90% occurring once and the leading ten covering about 10%. This material consisted of peripheral blood mononuclear cells (PBMCs), taken before the second cycle of nivolumab. The source of these receptors is a human donor with classical Hodgkin lymphoma.

This chain uses TRBV6-5 with TRBJ2-1; D unresolved. The CDR3 has 12 amino acids. Germline V gives CDR1 MNHEY, CDR2 SVGAGI. V lost 2 bases and J 7 bases, leaving 6 bases between the germline ends. Here the CDR3 DNA reads TGTGCCAGCAGTTACGACCTAAATGAGCAGTTCTTC. The encoded protein is CASSYDLNEQFF.

This sequence joins TRBV7-9 and TRBJ2-1, with D perhaps given as TRBD1 or TRBD2 (6 bases each). Germline CDR1 reads SEHNR; CDR2 reads FQNEAQ (reference sequence). CDR3 length: 14 amino acids. The germline V and J ends were trimmed by 4 bases and 9 bases, with 16 bases remaining between them. CDR3 sequence (DNA): TGTGCCAGCAGCTCCCCGGGACAAGCGGGTGAGCAGTTCTTC. Protein product: CASSSPGQAGEQFF.

This clone is medium-sized by share. The chain couples TRBV28 to TRBJ1-1, with TRBD1 as a possible D gene (5 bases). V lost 2 bases to trimming and J lost 4 bases, with 8 bases between them. Germline lookup yields CDR1 MDHEN and CDR2 SYDVKM. The CDR3 contains 13 residues. The CDR3 DNA reads as TGTGCCAGCAGTTTAATTGGGGGCACTGAAGCTTTCTTT. It yields the protein CASSLIGGTEAFF. Drawing the rest from reference TRBV28 and TRBJ1-1, the complete variable domain is DVKVTQSSRYLVKRTGEKVFLECVQDMDHENMFWYRQDPGLGLRLIYFSYDVKMKEKGDIPEGYSVSREKKERFSLILESASTNQTSMYLCASSLIGGTEAFFGQGTRLTVV.

This sequence joins TRBV6-1 and TRBJ2-3; D perhaps matches TRBD2 (5 bases). The CDR3 has 15 amino acids. The V gene lost 5 bases and the J gene lost 4 bases, with 16 bases spanning the gap. Germline CDR1 reads MNHNS; CDR2 reads SASEGT. The CDR3 DNA reads TGTGCCAGCAGTCCCGGACCTTACGGGGCAGATACGCAGTATTTT. Protein: CASSPGPYGADTQYF.

The V gene is TRBV7-2, the J gene TRBJ2-3, with 11 nucleotides matching TRBD2. Germline V gene sequence: CDR1 SGHTA, CDR2 FQGNSA. The trim removed 3 bases at V and 2 bases at J, leaving 1 base unmatched. The CDR3 length is 15 residues. The CDR3 DNA is TGTGCCAGCAGCTTTAGCGGGAGGGCCACAGATACGCAGTATTTT. Protein: CASSFSGRATDTQYF. Variable domain in full (rest from reference TRBV7-2 and TRBJ2-3): GAGVSQSPSNKVTEKGKDVELRCDPISGHTALYWYRQSLGQGLEFLIYFQGNSAPDKSGLPSDRFSAERTGGSVSTLTIQRTQQEDSAVYLCASSFSGRATDTQYFGPGTRLTVL.

This clone has only one observation. The chain has TRBV7-9 and TRBJ2-2; 14 bases line up with TRBD2. Trimming cost V 1 base and J 4 bases; bases outside gene matches: 5. This CDR3 is 18 amino acids long. In germline, CDR1 is SEHNR, CDR2 FQNEAQ (reference sequence). CDR3 nucleotides: TGTGCCAGCAGCTTAGATTGGGGACTAGCGGGAGCCACCGGGGAGCTGTTTTTT. Its translation is CASSLDWGLAGATGELFF.

The rearrangement uses TRBV9 and TRBJ2-1, with D perhaps TRBD1 (6 bases). Trimming left V 4 bases short and J 3 bases short, with 17 bases between. The CDR3 is 16 amino acids. In germline, CDR1 is SGDLS, CDR2 YYNGEE. In DNA form, the CDR3 reads TGTGCCAGCAGCCTAGGTGGGACAATCTTCTACAATGAGCAGTTCTTC. Protein product: CASSLGGTIFYNEQFF.

V is TRBV27 and J is TRBJ2-7, with 8 bases that match TRBD1. V shed 2 bases and J 5 bases; nucleotides not matched to a gene: 8. The germline V gene encodes CDR1 MNHEY and CDR2 SMNVEV (reference sequence). CDR3 length: 15 residues. The CDR3 bases are TGTGCCAGCAGTTTAGGGCAGGGGGCGAACAACGAGCAGTACTTC. Translated: CASSLGQGANNEQYF.

The V call is TRBV5-1, the J call TRBJ2-3; 7 nucleotides match TRBD2. Germline CDR1 SGHRS, CDR2 YFSETQ. V was clipped by 1 base and J by 13 bases; unmatched bases: 18. This CDR3 is built from 16 residues. The CDR3 reads CASSLTPKGGSRVEYF. The DNA for the CDR3 is TGCGCCAGCAGCTTGACGCCGAAGGGAGGGTCAAGGGTGGAGTATTTT.

The chain employs TRBV2 and TRBJ1-5; no firm D call. Trimming removed 4 bases at V and 6 bases at J, with 10 bases between. CDR1 and CDR2 from the germline V gene are SNHLY and FYNNEI. This CDR3 has 13 amino acids. CDR3 sequence: CASSAGSFQPQHF. CDR3 DNA: TGTGCCAGCAGTGCGGGCAGCTTTCAGCCCCAGCATTTT.

The V gene is TRBV6-1, the J gene TRBJ1-2; D is possibly TRBD1 (6 bases). V was pared by 4 bases and J by 5 bases, with 11 bases between. Germline V gene lookup returns CDR1 MNHNS and CDR2 SASEGT. This CDR3 has 13 amino acids. CDR3 protein: CASSGGHQYGYTF. Written as DNA, the CDR3 is TGTGCCAGCAGTGGGGGACATCAATATGGCTACACCTTC.

Only one count was recorded for this clone. The chain has TRBV7-9 and TRBJ1-1, with D unclear. From germline, CDR1 is SEHNR and CDR2 FQNEAQ (reference sequence). CDR3 size: 13 residues. V shed 5 bases and J shed 3 bases, with 10 bases lying between them. In nucleotides, the CDR3 is TGTGCCAGCAGCCACGATGCGGACACTGAAGCTTTCTTT. Amino acids: CASSHDADTEAFF. The full variable domain, rest sourced from reference TRBV7-9 and TRBJ1-1, is DTGVSQNPRHKITKRGQNVTFRCDPISEHNRLYWYRQTLGQGPEFLTYFQNEAQLEKSRLLSDRFSAERPKGSFSTLEIQRTEQGDSAMYLCASSHDADTEAFFGQGTRLTVV.

V gene TRBV29-1 combines with J gene TRBJ1-2, with a weak D call TRBD1 (5 bases). CDR1 and CDR2 from the germline V gene are SQVTM and ANQGSEA. The CDR3 covers 13 residues. Trimming stripped 2 bases from V and 7 bases from J, with 14 bases between. The CDR3 spells CSVERGLSPGYTF. CDR3 nucleotides: TGCAGCGTTGAACGGGGGTTGTCCCCTGGCTACACCTTC. The full variable domain, completed using reference TRBV29-1 and TRBJ1-2, is SAVISQKPSRDICQRGTSLTIQCQVDSQVTMMFWYRQQPGQSLTLIATANQGSEATYESGFVIDKFPISRPNLTFSTLTVSNMSPEDSSIYLCSVERGLSPGYTFGSGTRLTVV.

The chain uses TRBV10-3 and TRBJ2-2, with 9 bases aligning to TRBD1. CDR3 size: 17 residues. The V gene's germline CDR1 is ENHRY and CDR2 SYGVKD. Unmatched junction bases numbered 7, after V lost 4 bases and J lost 1 base. CDR3: CAISGPQGALNTGELFF. The CDR3 DNA follows: TGTGCCATCAGTGGGCCACAGGGGGCCTTGAACACCGGGGAGCTGTTTTTT.

The chain uses TRBV29-1 and TRBJ2-2; D gene unclear. The CDR3 is made up of 14 amino acids. Trimming took off 5 bases at V and 0 bases at J, with 10 bases between the two ends. Germline V lookup: CDR1 SQVTM, CDR2 ANQGSEA. CDR3 amino acids: CSVKLHANTGELFF. The DNA of the CDR3 is TGCAGCGTTAAGCTACACGCGAACACCGGGGAGCTGTTTTTT.

The rearrangement joins TRBV7-3 to TRBJ1-1, with a possible D match to TRBD1 (5 bases). Germline V CDR1 and CDR2: SGHTA, FQGTGA. The CDR3 is made up of 14 amino acids. V lost 4 bases and J 4 bases, leaving 13 bases between the germline ends. CDR3 DNA: TGTGCCAGCAGCTGGGGGGGTAAAAGCACTGAAGCTTTCTTT. Amino acids: CASSWGGKSTEAFF.

This chain uses TRBV5-1 with TRBJ2-7, with TRBD2 matching 9 bases. The V segment lost 4 bases and the J segment 3 bases; nucleotides outside the gene matches: 5. This CDR3 spans 14 amino acids. Germline V lookup: CDR1 SGHRS, CDR2 YFSETQ. CDR3 in amino acids: CASSPGLALYEQYF. The CDR3 DNA follows: TGCGCCAGCAGCCCGGGACTAGCTCTCTACGAGCAGTACTTC.

The chain is built from TRBV5-1 and TRBJ2-3; D is ambiguous. This CDR3 has 19 amino acids. The germline V gene has CDR1 SGHRS and CDR2 YFSETQ. V lost 1 base to trimming and J lost 0 bases, with 21 bases between them. The CDR3 is CASSLYFPVELGSTDTQYF. CDR3 nucleotides: TGCGCCAGCAGCTTGTATTTCCCCGTGGAGCTAGGAAGCACAGATACGCAGTATTTT.

This chain links TRBV28 with TRBJ2-2; D call uncertain. Deletions cut 1 base from V and 8 bases from J, with 8 bases between. The CDR3 is 13 amino acids. In germline, CDR1 is MDHEN, CDR2 SYDVKM. Here the CDR3 reads CASSLFGVGELFF. DNA of the CDR3: TGTGCCAGCAGTTTATTTGGGGTGGGGGAGCTGTTTTTT.

This clone has just one count. V is TRBV28 and J is TRBJ2-5, with D tentatively TRBD1 (6 bases). CDR1 is MDHEN and CDR2 is SYDVKM in the germline V gene. V was cut by 6 bases and J by 3 bases, with 14 bases left in between. This CDR3 contains 14 residues. The DNA of the CDR3 is TGTGCCAGCAGGTACCCCAGGGGAGAAGAGACCCAGTACTTC. Its translation is CASRYPRGEETQYF.

V is TRBV18 and J is TRBJ2-1; maybe TRBD2 (7 bases). Looked up from germline, CDR1 is KGHSH and CDR2 is LQKENI. Trimming removed 3 bases at V and 4 bases at J, with 13 bases between. The CDR3 consists of 15 residues. The CDR3 protein is CASSPRRGGYNEQFF. CDR3 in DNA: TGTGCCAGCTCACCCAGGAGGGGGGGTTACAATGAGCAGTTCTTC.

The chain links TRBV5-6 to TRBJ1-6; TRBD1 is a possible D gene (5 bases). The CDR3 extends over 15 amino acids. Germline V lookup: CDR1 SGHDT, CDR2 YYEEEE. The V end was cut by 0 bases, the J end by 8 bases, with 12 bases between. Written as DNA, the CDR3 is TGTGCCAGCAGCTTGGATCCCAGGGAGGATTCACCCCTCCACTTT. This gives the protein CASSLDPREDSPLHF.

The DNA of the CDR3 is TGCGCCAGCAGCAGACAGATGAAAAACATTCAGTACTTC. This sequence encodes CASSRQMKNIQYF. The chain links TRBV5-1 to TRBJ2-4, with D possibly TRBD1 on 5 matching bases. The V gene lost 4 bases and the J gene lost 4 bases, with 9 bases spanning the gap. The CDR3 is 13 amino acids. From germline, CDR1 is SGHRS and CDR2 YFSETQ.

This chain links TRBV6-5 with TRBJ2-3; TRBD2 matches at 7 bases. Trimming took 4 bases from V and 2 from J; bases not matched to a gene: 9. The CDR3 extends over 16 amino acids. Germline V gene lookup returns CDR1 MNHEY and CDR2 SVGAGI. Here the CDR3 reads CASSWAGGSPTDTQYF. CDR3 DNA sequence: TGTGCCAGCAGTTGGGCCGGGGGGTCCCCCACAGATACGCAGTATTTT.

This chain's CDR3 is CASNGQGNTGELFF. As DNA, the CDR3 is TGTGCCAGCAATGGGCAGGGAAACACCGGGGAGCTGTTTTTT. The rearrangement joins TRBV2 to TRBJ2-2, with D perhaps matching TRBD1 (5 bases). Per the germline V gene, CDR1 is SNHLY and CDR2 is FYNNEI. Trimming took 7 bases from V and 2 from J, leaving 11 bases between them. CDR3 length equals 14 residues.